The subject of this entry is one T cell receptor beta chain. Its antigen is as yet unknown. Trimming pared 1 base from V and 1 base from J, leaving 7 bases between. This CDR3 contains 13 residues. CDR1 and CDR2 from the germline V gene are SQVTM and ANQGSEA. This specimen comes from a study of shared clonotypes between healthy human individuals. Study at large: Each donor had three CD4 naive, three CD4 memory, two CD8 naive and one CD8 memory plate.

For every subset, genomic DNA was evenly distributed across several immunoSEQ plates. This table comes from immunoSEQ multiplex PCR, and its TCRdb copy is limited to in-frame clones, with some not included. Found here are roughly 760,000 clones, 74% of them singletons; the top ten hold 1.5% to 2%. The study, taken as a whole, reports: A handful of donors showed sharing of 4.5% to 5% of naive CD4 clonotypes. Larger richness was generally estimated for naive than memory subsets.

The V call is TRBV29-1, the J call TRBJ1-1; D remains unclear. Sample: memory CD4+ T cells sorted from blood. As for subset: CD45RA-negative fraction. The source is a woman between 25 and 40 years old in good health. Here the CDR3 DNA reads TGCAGCGTTGAAGTACGCGGGAACACTGAAGCTTTCTTT. It codes for CSVEVRGNTEAFF.